This T cell receptor beta chain was obtained from a study of Graves' ophthalmopathy and Graves' hyperthyroidism. The TCR beta CDR3 regions underwent amplification from RNA transcripts. First-round RT-PCR employed HTBI primers, with a second-round multiplex PCR after it. TCRdb reprocessed the multiplex PCR reads via MiXCR and lists one record per CDR3 protein. The table includes about 1.1 million distinct CDR3 sequences, about two fifths detected once. The sequence derives from an adult man with Graves' hyperthyroidism. Sample: peripheral blood or thyroid tissue (not recorded which).

The CDR3 loop reads CASSPLNQGSTEAFF. The DNA of the CDR3 is TGTGCCAGCTCACCACTAAACCAGGGTAGCACTGAAGCTTTCTTT. The rearrangement joins TRBV18 to TRBJ1-1; D might be TRBD1 (5 bases). Trimming left V 1 base short and J 4 bases short, with 13 bases between. Germline CDR1 KGHSH, CDR2 LQKENI. The CDR3 is made up of 15 amino acids.